The clone carrying this TCR beta chain was picked up a small number of times. The data derive from a study of T cell repertoires in cytomegalovirus infection. TCRdb re-called the reads through MiXCR, storing one row per CDR3 protein. The sample lists roughly 280,000 distinct CDR3 sequences; 9.1% were seen once. Germline V CDR1 and CDR2: SGHRS, YFSETQ. The CDR3 has 13 residues. Trimming stripped 0 bases from V and 6 bases from J, with 9 bases between. Sequenced: PBMCs. The TCR sequence derives from a human donor in good health (CMV status not recorded). Some clones in this sample may be carry-over from other donors' samples. The chain couples TRBV5-1 to TRBJ1-1; D uncertain. CDR3 sequence reads: CASSLGSPSEAFF. CDR3 sequence (DNA): TGCGCCAGCAGCTTGGGTTCCCCATCTGAAGCTTTCTTT.